This record concerns one T cell receptor beta chain sequence. Its antigen is undetermined. Measured with immunoSEQ multiplex PCR; TCRdb has only the in-frame clones, and not every one. Of about 74,000 clones detected, 80% to 90% appear once; the ten largest clones hold approximately 6.3%. V was trimmed by 3 bases and J by 8 bases, leaving 14 bases between them. This CDR3 spans 14 amino acids. Germline V lookup: CDR1 SGHNT, CDR2 YYREEE (reference sequence). Autoimmune disease history or systemic immunosuppression meant exclusion. At cycle 4 day 1, cycle 7 day 1, and baseline, blood was sampled. This record comes from a study of OX40 agonist ivuxolimab in advanced cancers. Study-level background: Patients receiving dose escalation had hepatocellular carcinoma, melanoma, renal cell or head and neck cancer. Study-wide results and caveats: Fewer expanded clones were found on average in CD4+ than in CD8+ T cells.

This material consisted of CD4+ or CD8+ T cells sorted from blood, taken in a trial of the OX40 agonist ivuxolimab. The TCR sequence derives from an adult with an advanced solid tumor such as melanoma, head and neck, liver or kidney cancer. The J gene is TRBJ2-2, the V gene TRBV5-4; D is uncertain. The CDR3 here is CASSSTELGGELFF. The CDR3 region has the DNA TGTGCCAGCAGCTCCACCGAGTTGGGTGGGGAGCTGTTTTTT. Full variable domain (outside the CDR3, taken from reference TRBV5-4 and TRBJ2-2): ETGVTQSPTHLIKTRGQQVTLRCSSQSGHNTVSWYQQALGQGPQFIFQYYREEENGRGNFPPRFSGLQFPNYSSELNVNALELDDSALYLCASSSTELGGELFFGEGSRLTVL.